The next 15 T cell receptor beta chains were all read from a single sample in a study of T-cell memory formation after mild COVID-19. TCRdb ran MiXCR on the 5' RACE reads and lists one entry per CDR3 protein. The sample holds about 170,000 distinct CDR3 sequences; around 13% are singletons and the top ten take 2.5% to 3.5%. The sequenced sample was PBMCs or a T cell subset sorted from them (not recorded which). The source is a man between 18 and 35 years old who had mild COVID-19 (a few samples of this study predate the infection). Cell type and time point are not known.

The chain employs TRBV24-1 and TRBJ2-3; unclear D gene. Germline CDR1 is KGHDR and CDR2 is SFDVKD. The V end was cut by 0 bases, the J end by 7 bases, with 7 bases between. This CDR3 has 13 residues. The CDR3 DNA is TGTGCCACCAGTGATTTGAACATGTATACGCAGTATTTT. Protein sequence: CATSDLNMYTQYF.

The chain carries TRBV7-3 and TRBJ2-7; 7 bases match TRBD1. The CDR3 totals 13 residues. CDR1 SGHTA and CDR2 FQGTGA come from the germline V gene. The V gene end was trimmed by 5 bases and the J gene end by 3 bases; junction bases not matched to a gene: 4. For the CDR3, the DNA is TGTGCCAGCAGCGTTTCAGGGGGCTACGAGCAGTACTTC. Translating it yields CASSVSGGYEQYF.

The chain has TRBV20-1 and TRBJ2-7, with 7 nucleotides matching TRBD2. Germline values: CDR1 DFQATT, CDR2 SNEGSKA (reference sequence). The CDR3 has 15 amino acids. V dropped 2 bases and J dropped 4; count of bases not matched to a gene: 11. In nucleotides, the CDR3 is TGCAGTGCTAGAAATGGACACGCGGGGGATTACGAGCAGTACTTC. It is translated as CSARNGHAGDYEQYF.

J is TRBJ2-3 and V is TRBV5-6, with D perhaps matching TRBD2 (5 bases). This CDR3 is 16 amino acids long. V lost 0 bases to trimming and J lost 2 bases, with 13 bases between them. Germline V lookup: CDR1 SGHDT, CDR2 YYEEEE. The DNA for the CDR3 is TGTGCCAGCAGCTTGGATGGACTCCTTTCCACAGATACGCAGTATTTT. This translates into CASSLDGLLSTDTQYF.

This clonotype has only a few counts. The V and J genes are TRBV5-1 and TRBJ2-2; TRBD2 is a possible D gene (6 bases). The germline gives CDR1 SGHRS, CDR2 YFSETQ. The germline V and J ends were trimmed by 1 base and 0 bases, with 10 bases remaining between them. There are 16 residues in the CDR3. Here the CDR3 reads CASSLWGDSNTGELFF. The CDR3 bases are TGCGCCAGCAGCTTGTGGGGGGATTCGAACACCGGGGAGCTGTTTTTT.

The chain has TRBV7-3 and TRBJ1-6; the D gene is possibly TRBD1 (6 bases). The CDR3 length is 13 residues. The ends were cut back, 5 bases at V and 4 bases at J, with 6 bases in the middle. Germline V gene data show CDR1 as SGHTA and CDR2 as FQGTGA. The CDR3 loop is CASSTGYNSPLHF. The CDR3 DNA sequence: TGTGCCAGCAGCACAGGGTATAATTCACCCCTCCACTTT.

The V call is TRBV6-5, the J call TRBJ2-1, with 9 bases that match TRBD2. This CDR3 contains 15 residues. The V segment lost 7 bases and the J segment 7 bases; nucleotides outside the gene matches: 11. CDR1 and CDR2 from the germline V gene are MNHEY and SVGAGI. In DNA, the CDR3 is TGTGCCAGCAAAGAAGCGGGGGGCCTGGGGAATGAGCAGTTCTTC. Translated: CASKEAGGLGNEQFF.

This clonotype was counted only a few times. V is TRBV20-1 and J is TRBJ2-3, with a possible D match to TRBD1 (5 bases). This CDR3 comprises 16 residues. Germline-derived CDR1 and CDR2 are DFQATT and SNEGSKA (reference sequence). V was clipped by 0 bases and J by 2 bases, with 15 bases between them. The CDR3 sequence is CSARDQVRENTDTQYF. CDR3 nucleotide sequence: TGCAGTGCTAGAGATCAAGTCAGGGAAAACACAGATACGCAGTATTTT.

This rearrangement joins TRBV7-2 to TRBJ2-1; 10 bases match TRBD1. After removal of 3 bases from V and 5 bases from J, the junction contained 7 bases not matched to a gene. The CDR3 has 16 residues. Germline values: CDR1 SGHTA, CDR2 FQGNSA. CDR3 sequence (DNA): TGTGCCAGCAGCTTCCAGCAAGGGACAGGGGACAATGAGCAGTTCTTC. This gives the protein CASSFQQGTGDNEQFF.

This clonotype was picked up a small number of times. This chain connects TRBV5-6 to TRBJ2-7, with 8 bases fitting TRBD1. The J segment lost 11 bases and the V segment lost 4 bases, leaving 8 bases of the junction unmatched. Germline CDR1 is SGHDT and CDR2 is YYEEEE. The CDR3 contains 12 residues. CDR3 nucleotides: TGTGCCAGCAGCCTCACAGGGGGTGTAGAGTACGTC. Translated, it gives CASSLTGGVEYV.

This clonotype was picked up a small number of times. V usage is TRBV7-3 and J usage is TRBJ1-2; D gene uncertain. The CDR3 has 12 amino acids. The germline V gene has CDR1 SGHTA and CDR2 FQGTGA. V was shortened by 5 bases and J by 6 bases, with 10 bases between the two germline ends. In DNA form, the CDR3 reads TGTGCCAGCAGCCTTCCCGGGGATGGCTACACCTTC. It translates to CASSLPGDGYTF.

The J gene is TRBJ2-7, the V gene TRBV18; D tentatively fits TRBD1 or TRBD2 (5 bases each). This CDR3 is 14 amino acids long. V was trimmed by 2 bases and J by 5 bases, leaving 13 bases between them. Germline V gives CDR1 KGHSH, CDR2 LQKENI. DNA for the CDR3: TGTGCCAGCTCACCATCTTGGGGGAGTGACGAGCAGTACGTC. Translating it yields CASSPSWGSDEQYV.

The chain is built from TRBV6-5 and TRBJ1-6; possible D gene TRBD1, 5 bases. Germline V CDR1 and CDR2: MNHEY, SVGAGI. This CDR3 is built from 16 residues. V was pared by 4 bases and J by 3 bases, with 13 bases between. The CDR3 DNA reads as TGTGCCAGCAGTTGGAGGGGCTCTCACTATAATTCACCCCTCCACTTT. Encoded protein: CASSWRGSHYNSPLHF.

This clonotype was seen a handful of times. The V call is TRBV18, the J call TRBJ2-4, with TRBD1 as a possible D gene (6 bases). The CDR3 has 15 residues. Germline CDR1 KGHSH, CDR2 LQKENI. V dropped 5 bases and J dropped 0 bases, with 11 bases sitting between them. The CDR3 spells CASSWTELAKNIQYF. DNA for the CDR3: TGTGCCAGCTCATGGACAGAGCTAGCCAAAAACATTCAGTACTTC.

The chain links TRBV4-1 to TRBJ1-4; 11 nucleotides agree with TRBD1. The V gene end was trimmed by 7 bases and the J gene end by 8 bases; junction bases not matched to a gene: 12. CDR3 length: 16 amino acids. Germline V CDR1 and CDR2: MGHRA, YSYEKL. The CDR3 bases are TGCGCCAGCACCCTCCGGGACAGGGGGACCCAGGAAAAACTGTTTTTT. It is translated as CASTLRDRGTQEKLFF.